Described below is a single TCR beta chain sequence and its context. Its specificity is unknown. With a J-beta primer mix and a sample-barcoded 5' primer, a second PCR ran 7 to 11 cycles. TCRdb processed the 5' RACE reads anew with MiXCR; each CDR3 protein has one entry. The sample lists some 1.5 million distinct CDR3 sequences, 28% occurring once. No fewer than 6 million PBMCs went into each sample. The entry originates in a study of blood T cells in healthy people across ages. Study-wide points: The authors considered diversity estimates from one million T cells to be underestimates. Observed TCR beta diversity per million T cells went down as age went up. This fall followed a roughly linear course with age.

Trimming cost V 4 bases and J 4 bases, with 17 bases left between them. CDR3 length: 15 amino acids. The germline V gene has CDR1 DFQATT and CDR2 SNEGSKA (reference sequence). The V gene is TRBV20-1, the J gene TRBJ1-5, with unresolved D. This clonotype was sampled from a woman aged 30 to 39 in good health. The sample consisted of blood. The CDR3 is CSAIRPSQPNQPQHF. CDR3 DNA: TGCAGTGCTATACGACCCAGCCAGCCGAATCAGCCCCAGCATTTT.